A selection of T cell receptor beta chains follows, all from one sample in a study of blood T cell repertoires in COVID-19. Method: immunoSEQ multiplex PCR; TCRdb's copy keeps in-frame clones and lacks some. The sample has under 200,000 clones; approximately 87% are singletons. Sequencing was carried out using peripheral blood. These TCRs come from a woman aged 55-75 years with COVID-19, enrolled during active disease. Each CDR3 is given with its conserved first and last residue. Fields, in order: clone size, D gene, V gene, J gene, CDR3 DNA, CDR3 protein. D genes are given only for firm matches. The size of a clone is reported for some rows only, either as once, few or many, or as a class for expanded clones.

>.|TRBD1|TRBV28|TRBJ2-7
TGTGCCAGCATCGAATCAAGGGACAGCTCCTACGAGCAGTACTTC
CASIESRDSSYEQYF
>.|TRBD1|TRBV11-3|TRBJ1-2
TGTGCCAGCAGCGGACAACTCAGGACAGGGCACTATGGCTACACCTTC
CASSGQLRTGHYGYTF
>.|.|TRBV21-1|TRBJ1-5
TGTGCCAGCAGCGGAGGACAGTGGGACGTTGGCAATCAGCCCCAGCATTTT
CASSGGQWDVGNQPQHF
>.|.|TRBV7-6|TRBJ1-1
TGTGCCAGCAGCCCTAGCGGGGGGACCTACGCTGAAGCTTTCTTT
CASSPSGGTYAEAFF
>.|.|TRBV5-1|TRBJ2-7
TGCGCCAGCAGCTTGGCCGCGACTTCCTACGAGCAGTACTTC
CASSLAATSYEQYF
>.|.|TRBV19|TRBJ2-1
TGTGCCAGTACTAGGGTCGGGAGAAGATACAATGAGCAGTTCTTC
CASTRVGRRYNEQFF
>.|.|TRBV7-2|TRBJ1-2
TGTGCCAGCAGCTTAGCACAGCCAAATGGCTACACCTTC
CASSLAQPNGYTF
>.|.|TRBV19|TRBJ1-5
TGTGCCAGTAGTATAGTTCTCGGACATTCTAGCAATCAGCCCCAGCATTTT
CASSIVLGHSSNQPQHF
>.|TRBD1|TRBV5-4|TRBJ1-1
TGTGCCAGCAGCTTGGACAGGGGGAATGAAGCTTTCTTT
CASSLDRGNEAFF
>.|.|TRBV4-2|TRBJ1-5
TGTGCCAGCAGCCAAGAGGTGGGAGGAATCCAGCCCCAGCATTTT
CASSQEVGGIQPQHF
>.|TRBD2|TRBV7-8|TRBJ2-7
TGTGCCAGCAGCTTAATCTCAGTGGCTCGTCGGACTAGCAGCTACGAGCAGTACTTC
CASSLISVARRTSSYEQYF
>.|.|TRBV25-1|TRBJ1-1
TGTGCCAGCAGACCGGGGTTGAACACTGAAGCTTTCTTT
CASRPGLNTEAFF
>.|TRBD1|TRBV5-4|TRBJ1-1
TGTGCCAGCAGCGTTGGTGACAGGGGTAGAACTGAAGCTTTCTTT
CASSVGDRGRTEAFF
>.|TRBD1|TRBV5-4|TRBJ1-2
TGTGCCAGCAGCCGGGACAGAGACTATGGCTACACCTTC
CASSRDRDYGYTF
>.|TRBD2|TRBV7-3|TRBJ2-1
TGTGCCAGCAGCCCACCCGGGACTAGCGGTGACAATGAGCAGTTCTTC
CASSPPGTSGDNEQFF
>.|.|TRBV7-2|TRBJ2-4
TGTGCCAGCAGCTTAGGCCCCGTGGGCGCTATTCAGTACTTC
CASSLGPVGAIQYF
>.|TRBD1|TRBV6-2/TRBV6-3|TRBJ1-2
TGTGCCAGCAGTGCTACAGGGGGAAGAAATGGCTACACCTTC
CASSATGGRNGYTF
>few|TRBD1|TRBV27|TRBJ1-4
TGTGCCAGCAGTACCCCTATGGGGGACAGGGGTGCAAAACTGTTTTTT
CASSTPMGDRGAKLFF
>.|TRBD2|TRBV28|TRBJ2-7
TGTGCCAGCAGTCCCTGGGGGACTAGCGGGATCTACGAGCAGTACTTC
CASSPWGTSGIYEQYF
>.|TRBD2|TRBV18|TRBJ2-3
TGTGCCAGCTCACCACAGCGAGCGGGAGCAAGTGATACGCAGTATTTT
CASSPQRAGASDTQYF
>few|TRBD1|TRBV2|TRBJ1-4
TGTGCCAGCAGAGGACAGGGGTGGGAAAAACTGTTTTTT
CASRGQGWEKLFF
>.|TRBD1|TRBV24-1|TRBJ2-2
TGTGCCACCAGCCTCGGGGACAGGAAGACCGGGGAGCTGTTTTTT
CATSLGDRKTGELFF
>.|.|TRBV3-1/TRBV3-2|TRBJ1-5
TGTGCCAGCAGCCAAGGGCAGGGAGGCGATCAGCCCCAGCATTTT
CASSQGQGGDQPQHF
>many|.|TRBV7-2|TRBJ2-2
TGTGCCAGCAGCTTAGGAGGCTACACCGGGGAGCTGTTTTTT
CASSLGGYTGELFF
>.|.|TRBV30|TRBJ2-6
TGTGCCTGGAGTTCCAAGGGGCAGGTTGGGGCCAACGTCCTGACTTTC
CAWSSKGQVGANVLTF
>.|.|TRBV28|TRBJ1-2
TGTGCCAGCAGTTTATGGGACACTAACTATGGCTACACCTTC
CASSLWDTNYGYTF
>few|.|TRBV18|TRBJ2-7
TGTGCCAGCTCACCACAGGCAGGGGGGCCCTACGAGCAGTACTTC
CASSPQAGGPYEQYF
>.|TRBD1|TRBV3-1/TRBV3-2|TRBJ1-2
TGTGCCAGCAGCCAAAATGGACAGGGGCACTATGGCTACACCTTC
CASSQNGQGHYGYTF
>.|.|TRBV6-5|TRBJ1-1
TGTGCCAGCAGTTACATTCCGAGGATGAACACTGAAGCTTTCTTT
CASSYIPRMNTEAFF
>.|.|TRBV6-5|TRBJ1-4
TGTGCCAGCAGGGGGAGGGTACGAGGAGAACTGTTTTTT
CASRGRVRGELFF
>.|.|TRBV3-1/TRBV3-2|TRBJ1-2
TGTGCCAGCAGCCAAGGACAGACCTATGGCTACACCTTC
CASSQGQTYGYTF
>.|.|TRBV7-2|TRBJ1-1
TGTGCCAGCAGCTTAGCGCGGGGCGGAGAAGCTTTCTTT
CASSLARGGEAFF
>.|.|TRBV21-1|TRBJ2-7
TGTGCCAGCAGCAAAGCCAAGAGACTGGGAACAGGGACCTACGAGCAGTACTTC
CASSKAKRLGTGTYEQYF
>.|.|TRBV19|TRBJ1-6
TGTGCCAGTAGTCCTACGGATTCACCCCTCCACTTT
CASSPTDSPLHF
>.|TRBD2|TRBV5-1|TRBJ2-1
TGCGCCAGCACCCTCCAGACTAGCGGGAGGACCGATTACAATGAGCAGTTCTTC
CASTLQTSGRTDYNEQFF
>.|TRBD1|TRBV28|TRBJ1-2
TGTGCCAGCAGTCCACGAGCCACGGGACAGGGCTATGGCTACACCTTC
CASSPRATGQGYGYTF